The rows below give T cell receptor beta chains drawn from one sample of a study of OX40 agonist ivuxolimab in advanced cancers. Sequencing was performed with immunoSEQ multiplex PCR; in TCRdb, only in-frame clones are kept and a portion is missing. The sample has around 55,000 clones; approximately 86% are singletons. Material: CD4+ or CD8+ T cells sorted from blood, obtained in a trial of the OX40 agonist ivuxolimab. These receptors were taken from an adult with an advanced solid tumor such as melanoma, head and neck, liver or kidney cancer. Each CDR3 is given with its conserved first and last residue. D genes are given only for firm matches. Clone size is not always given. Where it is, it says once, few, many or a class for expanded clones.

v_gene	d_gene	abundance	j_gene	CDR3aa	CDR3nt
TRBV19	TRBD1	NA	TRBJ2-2	CASRIGTGDTGELFF	TGTGCCAGTAGGATCGGGACAGGGGACACCGGGGAGCTGTTTTTT
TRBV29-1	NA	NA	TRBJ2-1	CSVERRIGNEQFF	TGCAGCGTTGAAAGGAGGATAGGGAATGAGCAGTTCTTC
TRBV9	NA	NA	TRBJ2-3	CASSVVGSPDTQYF	TGTGCCAGCAGCGTAGTAGGGAGTCCAGATACGCAGTATTTT
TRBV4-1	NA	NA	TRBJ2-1	CASSQERGFNNEQFF	TGCGCCAGCAGCCAAGAAAGGGGCTTCAACAATGAGCAGTTCTTC
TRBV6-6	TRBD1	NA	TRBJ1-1	CASTWGQGATEAFF	TGTGCCAGCACCTGGGGCCAGGGGGCCACTGAAGCTTTCTTT
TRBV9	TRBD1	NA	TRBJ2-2	CASSLVGGRSRELFF	TGTGCCAGCAGTCTAGTAGGGGGCCGCAGTCGGGAGCTGTTTTTT
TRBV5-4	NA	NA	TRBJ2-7	CASSLWGASYEQYF	TGTGCCAGCAGCTTGTGGGGGGCGTCTTACGAGCAGTACTTC
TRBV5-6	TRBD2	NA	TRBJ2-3	CASSEGGLVGAQDTQYF	TGTGCCAGCAGCGAAGGGGGACTAGTGGGGGCGCAGGATACGCAGTATTTT
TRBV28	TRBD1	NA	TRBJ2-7	CASRGQGGYEQYF	TGTGCCAGCAGAGGACAGGGGGGCTACGAGCAGTACTTC
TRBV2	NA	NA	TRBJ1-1	CASSLTTEAFF	TGTGCCAGCAGTCTGACCACTGAAGCTTTCTTT
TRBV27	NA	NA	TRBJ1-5	CASSPGPGGNQPQHF	TGTGCCAGCAGTCCAGGGCCGGGAGGCAATCAGCCCCAGCATTTT
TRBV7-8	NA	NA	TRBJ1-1	CASSPRVSTEAFF	TGTGCCAGCAGCCCGCGTGTAAGCACTGAAGCTTTCTTT
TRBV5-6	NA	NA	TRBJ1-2	CASSSTGPSNYGYTF	TGTGCCAGCAGCTCCACAGGGCCTTCTAACTATGGCTACACCTTC
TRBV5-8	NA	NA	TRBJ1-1	CASSPRGRDSDVNTEAFF	TGTGCCAGCAGCCCCCGGGGTAGGGATTCAGATGTGAACACTGAAGCTTTCTTT
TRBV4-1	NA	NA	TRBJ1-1	CASSQDLIGHTEAFF	TGCGCCAGCAGCCAAGACTTGATAGGGCACACTGAAGCTTTCTTT
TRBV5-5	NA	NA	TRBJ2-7	CASRTATYEQYF	TGTGCCAGCAGGACAGCGACCTACGAGCAGTACTTC
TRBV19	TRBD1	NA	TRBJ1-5	CASSTPGQSGNQPQHF	TGTGCCAGTAGTACTCCGGGACAGTCAGGCAATCAGCCCCAGCATTTT
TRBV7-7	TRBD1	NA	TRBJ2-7	CASRLGTGPQYEQYF	TGTGCTAGCAGACTCGGGACAGGGCCTCAATACGAGCAGTACTTC
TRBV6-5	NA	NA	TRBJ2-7	CASSSLTVDFQEQYF	TGTGCCAGCAGTTCTCTGACGGTGGATTTTCAAGAGCAGTACTTC
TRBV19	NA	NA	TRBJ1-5	CASSAGDTLREPQHF	TGTGCCAGTAGTGCCGGGGACACTTTAAGGGAGCCCCAGCATTTT
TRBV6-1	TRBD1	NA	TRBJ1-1	CASSVYRGRNTEAFF	TGTGCCAGCAGTGTTTACAGGGGCCGGAACACTGAAGCTTTCTTT
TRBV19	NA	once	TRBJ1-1	CASSIETGTEAFF	TGTGCCAGTAGTATAGAAACGGGGACTGAAGCTTTCTTT
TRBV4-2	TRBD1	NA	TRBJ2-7	CASSQDRGYEQYF	TGTGCCAGCAGCCAGGACAGGGGATACGAGCAGTACTTC
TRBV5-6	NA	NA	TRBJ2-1	CASSQATGSYNEQFF	TGTGCCAGCAGCCAGGCCACGGGGTCCTACAATGAGCAGTTCTTC
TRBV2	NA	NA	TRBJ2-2	CASTPYFRDTGELFF	TGTGCCAGCACTCCCTACTTTCGGGACACCGGGGAGCTGTTTTTT
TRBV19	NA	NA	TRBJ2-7	CASSSTSYEQYF	TGTGCCAGTAGTTCCACCAGCTACGAGCAGTACTTC
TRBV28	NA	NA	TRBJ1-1	CASAPEGWKLGAFF	TGTGCCAGCGCCCCGGAGGGATGGAAGCTGGGAGCTTTCTTT
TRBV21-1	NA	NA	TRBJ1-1	CASSSHPGQGNTEAFF	TGTGCCAGCAGCAGTCACCCGGGACAGGGGAACACTGAAGCTTTCTTT
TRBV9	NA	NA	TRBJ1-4	CASSVEQGTNEKLFF	TGTGCCAGCAGCGTAGAACAGGGAACTAATGAAAAACTGTTTTTT
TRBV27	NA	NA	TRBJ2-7	CASSSGQYFYEQYF	TGTGCCAGCAGTTCGGGACAATACTTCTACGAGCAGTACTTC
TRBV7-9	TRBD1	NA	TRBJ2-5	CASSRGQGAIETQYF	TGTGCCAGCAGCCGCGGACAGGGGGCCATAGAGACCCAGTACTTC
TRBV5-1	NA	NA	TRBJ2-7	CASSLEARDYHEQYF	TGCGCCAGCAGCTTGGAGGCCAGGGATTACCACGAGCAGTACTTC
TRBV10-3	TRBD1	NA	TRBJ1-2	CAISDRPTGGPYGYTF	TGTGCCATCAGTGATCGTCCGACAGGGGGTCCCTATGGCTACACCTTC
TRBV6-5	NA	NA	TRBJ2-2	CASLSGTGELFF	TGTGCCAGCCTTAGTGGGACCGGGGAGCTGTTTTTT
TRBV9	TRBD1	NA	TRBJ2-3	CASSEPWTGRTDTQYF	TGTGCCAGCAGCGAGCCCTGGACAGGACGCACAGATACGCAGTATTTT
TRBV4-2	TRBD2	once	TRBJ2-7	CASSQVFGTSGYEQYF	TGTGCCAGCAGCCAAGTATTCGGGACTAGCGGCTACGAGCAGTACTTC
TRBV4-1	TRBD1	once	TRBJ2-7	CASSPTGDGFSEQYF	TGCGCCAGCAGCCCGACAGGGGACGGTTTCTCCGAGCAGTACTTC
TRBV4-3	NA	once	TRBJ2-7	CASSPRGSYEQYF	TGCGCCAGCAGCCCACGGGGGTCCTACGAGCAGTACTTC
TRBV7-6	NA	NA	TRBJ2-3	CASSLVAGSADTQYF	TGTGCCAGCAGCTTAGTAGCAGGGAGCGCAGATACGCAGTATTTT
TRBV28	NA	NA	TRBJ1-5	CASSLRVAHQPQHF	TGTGCCAGCAGTTTGAGGGTGGCCCATCAGCCCCAGCATTTT
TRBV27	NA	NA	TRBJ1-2	CASSLGLTGTYGYTF	TGTGCCAGCAGTTTAGGGTTAACAGGGACCTATGGCTACACCTTC
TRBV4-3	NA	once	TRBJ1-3	CASSQDGEGAGNTIYF	TGCGCCAGCAGCCAAGATGGTGAAGGGGCTGGAAACACCATATATTTT
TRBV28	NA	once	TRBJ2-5	CASTRVGGLFSETQYF	TGTGCCAGCACGCGCGTCGGCGGCCTTTTTTCGGAGACCCAGTACTTC
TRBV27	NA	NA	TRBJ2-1	CASSYGSYNEQFF	TGTGCCAGCAGTTACGGGTCCTACAATGAGCAGTTCTTC
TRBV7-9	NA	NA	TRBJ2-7	CASSLENYEQYF	TGTGCCAGCAGCTTAGAGAACTACGAGCAGTACTTC
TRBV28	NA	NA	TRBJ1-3	CASSLGLIENTIYF	TGTGCCAGCAGTTTGGGGCTAATTGAGAACACCATATATTTT
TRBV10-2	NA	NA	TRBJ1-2	CASSENPLDGYTF	TGCGCCAGCAGTGAGAATCCCCTAGATGGCTACACCTTC
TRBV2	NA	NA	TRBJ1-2	CASRYRDSYDGYTF	TGTGCCAGTCGTTACAGGGATTCGTACGATGGCTACACCTTC
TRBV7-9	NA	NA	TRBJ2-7	CASSFLVAYEQYF	TGTGCCAGCAGCTTCCTCGTGGCCTACGAGCAGTACTTC
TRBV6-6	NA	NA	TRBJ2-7	CASSYISGEQYF	TGTGCCAGCAGTTACATTTCTGGCGAGCAGTACTTC
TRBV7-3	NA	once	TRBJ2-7	CASSPTGGSYEQYF	TGTGCCAGCAGCCCCACCGGCGGATCCTACGAGCAGTACTTC
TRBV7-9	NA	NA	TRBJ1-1	CASSSPLNTEAFF	TGTGCCAGCAGCTCTCCATTGAACACTGAAGCTTTCTTT
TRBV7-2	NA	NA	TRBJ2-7	CASSLVLDRTYEQYF	TGTGCCAGCAGCTTAGTCCTCGACAGAACCTACGAGCAGTACTTC
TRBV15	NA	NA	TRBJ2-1	CATSRNTGEQFF	TGTGCCACCAGCAGGAACACGGGTGAGCAGTTCTTC
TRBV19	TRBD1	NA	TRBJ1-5	CASSNTANLDRYSNQPQHF	TGTGCCAGTAGTAATACGGCCAATCTGGACAGGTATAGCAATCAGCCCCAGCATTTT
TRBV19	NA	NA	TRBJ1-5	CASTPAGGRQPQHF	TGTGCCAGTACCCCGGCGGGGGGGCGTCAGCCCCAGCATTTT
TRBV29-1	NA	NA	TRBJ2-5	CSVEAPTVAGPQYF	TGCAGCGTTGAAGCCCCGACGGTAGCAGGGCCCCAGTACTTC
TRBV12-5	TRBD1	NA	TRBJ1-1	CASGFWTGSGTEAFF	TGTGCTAGTGGTTTCTGGACAGGGTCGGGCACTGAAGCTTTCTTT
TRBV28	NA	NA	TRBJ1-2	CASSFGAYGYTF	TGTGCCAGCAGTTTCGGCGCCTATGGCTACACCTTC